This TCR beta chain was sequenced for a study of cytomegalovirus exposure and HLA in healthy donors. A remark on this clone: The antigen is not known.

Use of 60 Vbeta and 13 Jbeta primers characterized the PCR. Assay used: immunoSEQ multiplex PCR; TCRdb lists only in-frame clones, some missing. Recorded for this sample: approximately 210,000 clones. Study-level findings and limits: Researchers had no immune exposure information except CMV serostatus available. Later analysis indicated greater clonal expansion among HLA-associated TCR beta chains than among equally common other chains. In vitro confirmation showed three CMV-associated chains to be CMV antigen specific.

With 5 bases clipped from V and 4 bases from J, the junction kept 6 bases outside the gene matches. CDR3 size: 16 residues. CDR1 SEHNR and CDR2 FQNEAQ come from the germline V gene (reference sequence). J is TRBJ2-7 and V is TRBV7-9, with 15 bases lining up with TRBD2. The sample consisted of PBMCs. The TCR comes from a woman aged 25 to 39 in good health and CMV-seropositive. For the CDR3, the DNA is TGTGCCAGCAGCCTAAGAGGACTAGCGGGAGGGTACGAGCAGTACTTC. Encoded protein: CASSLRGLAGGYEQYF.